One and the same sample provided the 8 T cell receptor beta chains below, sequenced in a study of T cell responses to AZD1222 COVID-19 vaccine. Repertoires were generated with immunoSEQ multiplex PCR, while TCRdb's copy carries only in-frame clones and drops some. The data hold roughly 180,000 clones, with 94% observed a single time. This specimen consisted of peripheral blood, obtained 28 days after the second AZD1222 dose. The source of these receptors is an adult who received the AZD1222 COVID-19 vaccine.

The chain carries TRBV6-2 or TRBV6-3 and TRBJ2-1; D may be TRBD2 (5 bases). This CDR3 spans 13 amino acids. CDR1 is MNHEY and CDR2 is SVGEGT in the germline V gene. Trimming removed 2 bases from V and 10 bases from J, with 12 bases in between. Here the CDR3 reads CASSYLDYGEQFF. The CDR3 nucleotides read TGTGCCAGCAGTTACCTCGACTATGGGGAGCAGTTCTTC.

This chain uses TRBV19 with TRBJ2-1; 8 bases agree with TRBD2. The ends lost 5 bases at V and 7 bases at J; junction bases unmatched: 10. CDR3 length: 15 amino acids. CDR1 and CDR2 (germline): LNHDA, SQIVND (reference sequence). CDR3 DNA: TGTGCCAGTAGTCCGATAGCGGGACTCGAAAATGAGCAGTTCTTC. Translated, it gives CASSPIAGLENEQFF. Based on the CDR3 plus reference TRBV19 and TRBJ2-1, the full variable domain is DGGITQSPKYLFRKEGQNVTLSCEQNLNHDAMYWYRQDPGQGLRLIYYSQIVNDFQKGDIAEGYSVSREKKESFPLTVTSAQKNPTAFYLCASSPIAGLENEQFFGPGTRLTVL.

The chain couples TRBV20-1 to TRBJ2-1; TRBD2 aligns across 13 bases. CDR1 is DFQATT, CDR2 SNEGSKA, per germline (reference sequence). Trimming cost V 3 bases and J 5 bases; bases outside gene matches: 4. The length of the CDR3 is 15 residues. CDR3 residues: CSASPLAGGDNEQFF. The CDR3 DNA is TGCAGTGCTAGTCCACTAGCGGGGGGGGACAATGAGCAGTTCTTC.

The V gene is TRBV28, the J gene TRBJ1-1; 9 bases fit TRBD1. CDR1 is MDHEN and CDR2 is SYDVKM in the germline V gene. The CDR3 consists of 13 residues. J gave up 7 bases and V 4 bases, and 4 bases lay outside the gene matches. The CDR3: CASSSPGQGEAFF. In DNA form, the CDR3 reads TGTGCCAGCAGTTCGCCGGGACAGGGTGAAGCTTTCTTT. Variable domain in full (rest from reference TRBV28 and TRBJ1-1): DVKVTQSSRYLVKRTGEKVFLECVQDMDHENMFWYRQDPGLGLRLIYFSYDVKMKEKGDIPEGYSVSREKKERFSLILESASTNQTSMYLCASSSPGQGEAFFGQGTRLTVV.

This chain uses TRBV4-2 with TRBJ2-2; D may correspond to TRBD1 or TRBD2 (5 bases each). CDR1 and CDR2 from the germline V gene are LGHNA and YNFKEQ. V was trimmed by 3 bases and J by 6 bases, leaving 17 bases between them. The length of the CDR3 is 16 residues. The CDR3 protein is CASSQESGTRAGELFF. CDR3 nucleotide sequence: TGTGCCAGCAGCCAGGAGTCCGGGACCAGAGCCGGGGAGCTGTTTTTT.

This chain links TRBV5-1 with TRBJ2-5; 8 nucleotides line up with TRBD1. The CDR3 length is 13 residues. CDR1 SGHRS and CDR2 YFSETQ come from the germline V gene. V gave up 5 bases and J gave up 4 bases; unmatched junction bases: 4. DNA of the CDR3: TGCGCCAGCAGACAGGGGGAGGTAGAGACCCAGTACTTC. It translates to CASRQGEVETQYF.

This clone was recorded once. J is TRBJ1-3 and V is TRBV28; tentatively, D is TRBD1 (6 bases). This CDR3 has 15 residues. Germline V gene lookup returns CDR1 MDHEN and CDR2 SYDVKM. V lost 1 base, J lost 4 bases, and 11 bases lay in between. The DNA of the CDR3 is TGTGCCAGCAGTTTATACAGGGCTGGCGGAAACACCATATATTTT. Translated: CASSLYRAGGNTIYF.

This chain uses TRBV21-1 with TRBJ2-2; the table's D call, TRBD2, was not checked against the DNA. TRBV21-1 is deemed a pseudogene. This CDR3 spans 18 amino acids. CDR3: CASSKSSSGISSTGELFF. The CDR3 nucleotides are TGTGCCAGCAGCAAATCCTCTAGCGGTATTTCGAGCACCGGGGAGCTGTTTTTT.